This TCR beta chain stems from a study of cytomegalovirus exposure and HLA in healthy donors. Overall study results and limits: What TCR beta sequences reportedly achieved was accurate prediction of HLA-A and HLA-B alleles in most subjects. A classifier reportedly called cytomegalovirus status with high sensitivity and specificity. TCR beta V- and J-gene trimming, according to a later analysis, was linked to a missense DCLRE1C variant.

PCR amplification relied on 60 Vbeta primers (plus 13 Jbeta primers). Measured with immunoSEQ multiplex PCR; TCRdb has only the in-frame clones, and not every one. This table lists about 150,000 clones. With regard to this clone: Its target is unknown.

The CDR3 sequence is 15 residues long. Trimming took 2 bases from V and 6 from J; bases not matched to a gene: 1. CDR1 is MNHNS, CDR2 SASEGT, per germline. The chain recombines TRBV6-1 with TRBJ2-2, with 12 bases fitting TRBD2. What was sequenced was PBMCs. The sequence was obtained from a woman in her forties or fifties in good health and CMV-seronegative. CDR3 sequence (DNA): TGTGCCAGCAGTGAACTAGCGGGGGGGCCCGGGGAGCTGTTTTTT. It specifies CASSELAGGPGELFF.